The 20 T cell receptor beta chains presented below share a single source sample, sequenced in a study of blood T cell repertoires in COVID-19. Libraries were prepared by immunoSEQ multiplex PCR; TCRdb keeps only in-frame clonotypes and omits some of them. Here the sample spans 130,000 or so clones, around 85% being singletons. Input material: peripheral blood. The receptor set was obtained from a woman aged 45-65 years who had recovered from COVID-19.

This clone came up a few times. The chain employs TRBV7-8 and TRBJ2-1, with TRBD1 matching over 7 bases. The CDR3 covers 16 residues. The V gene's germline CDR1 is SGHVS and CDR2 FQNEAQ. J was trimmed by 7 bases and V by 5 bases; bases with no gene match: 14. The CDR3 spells CASSLHRGVAQNEQFF. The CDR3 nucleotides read TGTGCCAGCAGCCTTCACAGGGGAGTGGCTCAAAATGAGCAGTTCTTC.

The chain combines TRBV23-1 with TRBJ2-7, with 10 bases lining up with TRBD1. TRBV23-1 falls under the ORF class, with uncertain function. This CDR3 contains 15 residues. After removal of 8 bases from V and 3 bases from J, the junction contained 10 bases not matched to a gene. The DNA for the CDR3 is TGCGCCAGCTTTAAGGGACAGGGGACTTACTACGAGCAGTACTTC. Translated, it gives CASFKGQGTYYEQYF.

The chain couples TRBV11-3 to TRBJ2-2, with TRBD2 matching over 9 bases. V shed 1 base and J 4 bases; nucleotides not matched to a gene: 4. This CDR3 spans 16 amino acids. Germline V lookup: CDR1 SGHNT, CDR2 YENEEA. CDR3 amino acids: CASSLVSGSSTGELFF. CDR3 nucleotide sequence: TGTGCCAGCAGCTTAGTTAGCGGGAGCTCCACCGGGGAGCTGTTTTTT.

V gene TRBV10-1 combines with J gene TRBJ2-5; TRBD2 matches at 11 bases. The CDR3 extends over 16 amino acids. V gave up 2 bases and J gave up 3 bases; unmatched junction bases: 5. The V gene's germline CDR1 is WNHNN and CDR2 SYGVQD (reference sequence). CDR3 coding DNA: TGCGCCAGCAGTGAGAGTAGCGGGAGGGTCAAAGAGACCCAGTACTTC. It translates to CASSESSGRVKETQYF.

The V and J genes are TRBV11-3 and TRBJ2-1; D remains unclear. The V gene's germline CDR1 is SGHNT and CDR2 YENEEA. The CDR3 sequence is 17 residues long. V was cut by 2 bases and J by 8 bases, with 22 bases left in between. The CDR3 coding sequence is TGTGCCAGCAGCTTATCGGGTTACCCACGAACCAGTGATGAGCAGTTCTTC. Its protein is CASSLSGYPRTSDEQFF.

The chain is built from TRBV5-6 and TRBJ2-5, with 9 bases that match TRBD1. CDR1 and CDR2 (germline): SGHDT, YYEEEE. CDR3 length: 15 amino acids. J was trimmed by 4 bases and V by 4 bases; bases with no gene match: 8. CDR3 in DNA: TGTGCCAGCAGCCCAGAAACAGGGGGCGGAGAGACCCAGTACTTC. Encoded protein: CASSPETGGGETQYF.

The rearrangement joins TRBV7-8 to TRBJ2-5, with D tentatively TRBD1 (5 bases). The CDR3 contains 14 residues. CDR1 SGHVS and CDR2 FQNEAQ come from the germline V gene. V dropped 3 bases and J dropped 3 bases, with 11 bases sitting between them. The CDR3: CASSFGGQKETQYF. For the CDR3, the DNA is TGTGCCAGCAGCTTTGGCGGACAAAAAGAGACCCAGTACTTC. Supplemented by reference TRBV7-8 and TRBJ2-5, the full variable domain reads GAGVSQSPRYKVAKRGQDVALRCDPISGHVSLFWYQQALGQGPEFLTYFQNEAQLDKSGLPSDRFFAERPEGSVSTLKIQRTQQEDSAVYLCASSFGGQKETQYFGPGTRLLVL.

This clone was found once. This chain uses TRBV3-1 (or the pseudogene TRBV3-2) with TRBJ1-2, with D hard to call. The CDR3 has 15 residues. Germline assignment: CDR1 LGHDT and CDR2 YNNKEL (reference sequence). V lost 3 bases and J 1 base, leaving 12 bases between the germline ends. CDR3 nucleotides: TGTGCCAGCAGCCATCGAAATAACGGTAACTATGGCTACACCTTC. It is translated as CASSHRNNGNYGYTF.

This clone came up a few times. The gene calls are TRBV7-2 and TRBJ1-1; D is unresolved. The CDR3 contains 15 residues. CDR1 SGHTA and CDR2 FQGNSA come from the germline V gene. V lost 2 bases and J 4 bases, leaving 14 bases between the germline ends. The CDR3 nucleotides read TGTGCCAGCAGCTTATTGGAGAACGGAGGCACTGAAGCTTTCTTT. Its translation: CASSLLENGGTEAFF.

For the CDR3, the DNA is TGCAGCGTCAGAAGAGGCAGCGGAGCCTACGAGCAGTACTTC. Translation: CSVRRGSGAYEQYF. The genes are TRBV29-1 and TRBJ2-7; the D gene is possibly TRBD2 (5 bases). Germline V CDR1 and CDR2: SQVTM, ANQGSEA. V lost 6 bases and J lost 2, with 17 bases in between. This CDR3 has 14 amino acids.

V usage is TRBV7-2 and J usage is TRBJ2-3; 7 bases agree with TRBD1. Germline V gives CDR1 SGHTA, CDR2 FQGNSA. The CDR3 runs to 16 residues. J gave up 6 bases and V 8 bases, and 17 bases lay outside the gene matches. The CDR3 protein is CASSRLKWQGEDTQYF. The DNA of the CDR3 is TGTGCCAGCTCTCGTTTAAAGTGGCAGGGGGAGGATACGCAGTATTTT.

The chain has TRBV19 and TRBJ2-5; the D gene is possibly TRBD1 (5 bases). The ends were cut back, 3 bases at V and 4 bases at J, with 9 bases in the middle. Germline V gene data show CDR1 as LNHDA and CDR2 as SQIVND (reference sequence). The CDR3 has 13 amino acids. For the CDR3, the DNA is TGTGCCAGTAGTATGAGGCAGGGAGAGACCCAGTACTTC. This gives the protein CASSMRQGETQYF.

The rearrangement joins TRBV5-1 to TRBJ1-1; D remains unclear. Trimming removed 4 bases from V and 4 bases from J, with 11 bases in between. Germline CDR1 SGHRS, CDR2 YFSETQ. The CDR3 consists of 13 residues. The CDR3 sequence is CASSRNRGTEAFF. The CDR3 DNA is TGCGCCAGCAGCCGTAATCGGGGCACTGAAGCTTTCTTT.

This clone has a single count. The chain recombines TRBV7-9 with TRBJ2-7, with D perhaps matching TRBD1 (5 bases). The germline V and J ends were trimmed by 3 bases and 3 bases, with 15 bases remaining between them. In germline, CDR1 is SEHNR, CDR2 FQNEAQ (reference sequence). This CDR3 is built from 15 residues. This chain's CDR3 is CASSFNLGVLYEQYF. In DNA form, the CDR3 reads TGTGCCAGCAGCTTCAACTTAGGGGTGCTCTACGAGCAGTACTTC.

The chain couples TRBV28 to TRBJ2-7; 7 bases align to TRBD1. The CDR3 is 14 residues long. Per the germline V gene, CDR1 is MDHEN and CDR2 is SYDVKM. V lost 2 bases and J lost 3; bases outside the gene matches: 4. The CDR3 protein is CASSLPGQLYEQYF. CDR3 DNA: TGTGCCAGCAGTTTACCGGGACAGCTCTACGAGCAGTACTTC.

The CDR3 nucleotides are TGTGCCAGCAGTAGACTCCAGGGTGTGGGGGAGACCCAGTACTTC. Translated, it gives CASSRLQGVGETQYF. The chain links TRBV28 to TRBJ2-5; the D gene is possibly TRBD1 (5 bases). The V end was cut by 5 bases, the J end by 5 bases, with 18 bases between. This CDR3 is built from 15 residues. The V gene's germline CDR1 is MDHEN and CDR2 SYDVKM.

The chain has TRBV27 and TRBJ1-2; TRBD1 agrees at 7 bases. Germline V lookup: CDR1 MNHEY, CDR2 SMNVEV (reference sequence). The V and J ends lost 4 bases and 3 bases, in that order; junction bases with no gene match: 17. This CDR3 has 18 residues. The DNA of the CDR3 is TGTGCCAGCAGTTCCCACCCCTACAGGGGCTCAGGGGACTATGGCTACACCTTC. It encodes CASSSHPYRGSGDYGYTF.

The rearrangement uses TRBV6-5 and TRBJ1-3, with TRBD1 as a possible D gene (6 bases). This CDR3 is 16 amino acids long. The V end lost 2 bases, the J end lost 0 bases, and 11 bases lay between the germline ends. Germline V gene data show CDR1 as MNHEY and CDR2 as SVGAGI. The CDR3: CASSYGTGYSGNTIYF. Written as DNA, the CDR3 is TGTGCCAGCAGTTACGGAACAGGGTACTCTGGAAACACCATATATTTT.

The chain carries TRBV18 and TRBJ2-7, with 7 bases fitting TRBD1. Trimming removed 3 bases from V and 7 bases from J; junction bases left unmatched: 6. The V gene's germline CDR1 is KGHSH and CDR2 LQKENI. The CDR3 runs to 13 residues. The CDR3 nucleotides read TGTGCCAGCTCACCGGACAGGAAAAGGGAGCAGTACTTC. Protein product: CASSPDRKREQYF.

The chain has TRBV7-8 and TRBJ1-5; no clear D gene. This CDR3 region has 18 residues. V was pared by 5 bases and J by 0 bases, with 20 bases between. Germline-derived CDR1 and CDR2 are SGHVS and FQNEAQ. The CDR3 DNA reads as TGTGCCAGCAGCCCGGCCATGGGCAGCAAGTCTAGCAATCAGCCCCAGCATTTT. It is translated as CASSPAMGSKSSNQPQHF.